The clone carrying this TCR beta chain was seen a single time. As yet, its antigen is unknown. Researchers ran the PCR with 60 Vbeta and 13 Jbeta primers. Using immunoSEQ multiplex PCR, the repertoire was profiled, and TCRdb retains in-frame clones only, with some absent. The table has about 170,000 clones, around three quarters seen once. The data derive from a study of cytomegalovirus exposure and HLA in healthy donors. Findings and caveats of the study: In an earlier analysis, productive rearrangement rates for most beta V segments clustered near 87% or 30%. Rare TCR sequences dominated, though some public TCRs recurred in many donors. A later analysis found TCR association rates differed by HLA locus, highest for DRB1 and lowest for HLA-C.

This sequence originates from a woman between 45 and 65 years old in good health and CMV-seronegative. Sequenced: PBMCs.

The CDR3 nucleotides read TGTGCCAGCAGCCTGGGGGCTAGCGGGAGAGGCGAGCAGTTCTTC. It is translated as CASSLGASGRGEQFF. This sequence joins TRBV5-4 and TRBJ2-1, with 10 bases identical to TRBD2. The length of the CDR3 is 15 residues. CDR1 is SGHNT, CDR2 YYREEE, per germline (reference sequence). J gave up 10 bases and V 4 bases, and 11 bases lay outside the gene matches.